This T cell receptor beta chain comes out of a study of blood T cell repertoires in COVID-19. The wider study: Italy, Spain and the United States were the sources of the convalescent and acute COVID-19 samples.

Germline lookup yields CDR1 MGHRA and CDR2 YSYEKL. With 5 bases clipped from V and 6 bases from J, the junction kept 24 bases outside the gene matches. The CDR3 sequence is 20 residues long. Some clones are missing from TCRdb's copy, which holds only in-frame ones; the method was immunoSEQ multiplex PCR. The sample has 120,000 to 150,000 clones; 89% are singletons. The sample consisted of peripheral blood. This chain joins TRBV4-1 and TRBJ2-2, with TRBD2 matching over 7 bases. The source is a human donor in a cohort sampled during active COVID-19. The CDR3 is CASSGPDRGLAGLTAGELFF. In DNA form, the CDR3 reads TGCGCCAGCAGCGGCCCTGACCGGGGATTAGCGGGTCTAACCGCCGGGGAGCTGTTTTTT.